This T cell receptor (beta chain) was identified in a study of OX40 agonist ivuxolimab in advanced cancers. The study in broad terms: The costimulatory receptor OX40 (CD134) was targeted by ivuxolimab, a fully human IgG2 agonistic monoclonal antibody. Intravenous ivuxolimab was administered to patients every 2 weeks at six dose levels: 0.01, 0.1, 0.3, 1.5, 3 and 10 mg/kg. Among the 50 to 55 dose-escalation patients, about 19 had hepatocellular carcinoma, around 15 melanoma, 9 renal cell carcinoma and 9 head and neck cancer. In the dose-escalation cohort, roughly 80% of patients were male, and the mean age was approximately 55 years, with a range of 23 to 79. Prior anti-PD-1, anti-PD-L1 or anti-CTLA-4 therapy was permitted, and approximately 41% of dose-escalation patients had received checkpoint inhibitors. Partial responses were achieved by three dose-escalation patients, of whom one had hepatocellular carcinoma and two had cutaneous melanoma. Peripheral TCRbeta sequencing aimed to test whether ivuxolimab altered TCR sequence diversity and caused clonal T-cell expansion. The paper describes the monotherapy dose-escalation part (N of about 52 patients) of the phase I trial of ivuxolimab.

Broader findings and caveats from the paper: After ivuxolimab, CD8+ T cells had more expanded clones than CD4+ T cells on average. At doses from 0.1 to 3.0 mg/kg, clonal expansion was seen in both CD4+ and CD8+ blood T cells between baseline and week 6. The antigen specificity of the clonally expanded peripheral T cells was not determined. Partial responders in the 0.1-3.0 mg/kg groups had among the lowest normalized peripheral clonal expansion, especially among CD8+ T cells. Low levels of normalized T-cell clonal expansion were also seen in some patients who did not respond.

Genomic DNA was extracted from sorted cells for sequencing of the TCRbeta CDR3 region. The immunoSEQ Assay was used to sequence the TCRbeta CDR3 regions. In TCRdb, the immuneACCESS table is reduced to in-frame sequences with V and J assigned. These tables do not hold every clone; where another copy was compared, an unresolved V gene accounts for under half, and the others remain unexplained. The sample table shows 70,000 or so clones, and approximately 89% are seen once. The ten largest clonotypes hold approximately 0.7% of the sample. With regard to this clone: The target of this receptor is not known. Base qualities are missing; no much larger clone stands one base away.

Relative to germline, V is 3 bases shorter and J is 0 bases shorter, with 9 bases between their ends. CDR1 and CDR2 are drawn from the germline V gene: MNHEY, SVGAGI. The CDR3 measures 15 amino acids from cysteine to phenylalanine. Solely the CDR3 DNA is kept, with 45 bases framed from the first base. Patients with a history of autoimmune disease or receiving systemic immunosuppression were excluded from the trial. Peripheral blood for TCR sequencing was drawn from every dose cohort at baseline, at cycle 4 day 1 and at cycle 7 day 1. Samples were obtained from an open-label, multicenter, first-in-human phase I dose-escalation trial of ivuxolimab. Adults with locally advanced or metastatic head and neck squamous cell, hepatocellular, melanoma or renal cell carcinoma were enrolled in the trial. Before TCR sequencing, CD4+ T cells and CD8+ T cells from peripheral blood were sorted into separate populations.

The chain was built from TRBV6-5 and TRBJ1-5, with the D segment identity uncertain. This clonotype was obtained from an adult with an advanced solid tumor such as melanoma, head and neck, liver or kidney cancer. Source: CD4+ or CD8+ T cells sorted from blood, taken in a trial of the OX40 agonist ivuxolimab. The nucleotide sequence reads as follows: TGTGCCAGCAGTTATTCCCAATATAGCAATCAGCCCCAGCATTTT. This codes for CASSYSQYSNQPQHF.